This T cell receptor (beta chain) comes out of a study of blood T cells in healthy people across ages. As for the study in general: T cells yielded about one barcoded beta molecule per two cells through template switching. Broader study findings: The CMV status of each donor remained undetermined, and this could have confounded shifts in expanded clonotypes.

Sample-barcoded 5' priming and a J-beta primer mix drove a second PCR of 7 to 11 cycles. TCRdb independently ran MiXCR on the 5' RACE reads; one entry per CDR3 protein. The repertoire holds hundreds of thousands of distinct CDR3 sequences, with roughly three fifths as singletons. Details on this clonotype: What it binds is unknown.

The TCR comes from a man aged 35 to 55 in good health. The sequenced sample consisted of blood.

In nucleotides, the CDR3 is TGTGCCAGCAGCTTAGGGTCAGGGCTCGGGAACGAGCAGTACTTC. This sequence encodes CASSLGSGLGNEQYF. This rearrangement joins TRBV7-2 to TRBJ2-7; TRBD1 or TRBD2 may be the D gene (5 bases each). Looked up from germline, CDR1 is SGHTA and CDR2 is FQGNSA. The CDR3 has 15 residues. Trimming removed 1 base at V and 5 bases at J, with 15 bases between.